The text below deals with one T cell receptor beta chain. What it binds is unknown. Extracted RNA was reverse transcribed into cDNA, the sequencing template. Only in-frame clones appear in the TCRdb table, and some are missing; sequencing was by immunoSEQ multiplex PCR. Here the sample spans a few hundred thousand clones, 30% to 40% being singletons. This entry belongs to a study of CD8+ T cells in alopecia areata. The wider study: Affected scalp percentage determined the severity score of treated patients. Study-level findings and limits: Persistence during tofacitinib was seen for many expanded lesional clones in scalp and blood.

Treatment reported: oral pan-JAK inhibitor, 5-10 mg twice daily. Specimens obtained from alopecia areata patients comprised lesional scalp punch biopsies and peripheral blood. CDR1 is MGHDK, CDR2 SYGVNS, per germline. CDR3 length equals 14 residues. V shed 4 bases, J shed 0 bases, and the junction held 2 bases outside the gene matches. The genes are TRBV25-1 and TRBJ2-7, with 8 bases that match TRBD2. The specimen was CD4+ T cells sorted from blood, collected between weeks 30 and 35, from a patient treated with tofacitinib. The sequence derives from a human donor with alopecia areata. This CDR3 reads CASSVAGSSYEQYF. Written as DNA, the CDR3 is TGTGCCAGCAGTGTAGCGGGGTCCTCCTACGAGCAGTACTTC.